This T cell receptor (beta chain) was sequenced for a study of blood T cells in healthy people across ages. The second PCR ran about 6 to 12 cycles with a sample-barcoded 5' primer and J-beta primers. TCRdb re-called the 5' RACE reads with MiXCR, one entry per CDR3 protein. The sample has roughly 640,000 distinct CDR3 sequences, roughly 30% seen once. Sequenced sample: blood. The TCR originated in a woman of 80 years or more in good health.

The CDR3 region is CASSPRSGSEFGYTF. The DNA of the CDR3 is TGCGCCAGCAGCCCCCGTTCGGGGTCGGAGTTCGGCTACACCTTC. The J gene is TRBJ1-2, the V gene TRBV5-1, with unresolved D. The V gene's germline CDR1 is SGHRS and CDR2 YFSETQ. V was clipped by 4 bases and J by 8 bases, with 21 bases between them. CDR3 size: 15 residues.